This is a list of T cell receptor beta chains from one sample in a study of blood T cell repertoires in COVID-19. Measured with immunoSEQ multiplex PCR; TCRdb has only the in-frame clones, and not every one. The table includes over 150,000 clones, 80% to 85% detected once. Sequencing input: peripheral blood. These receptors all stem from a woman between 40 and 50 years old with COVID-19, enrolled during active disease. The CDR3 runs from the conserved cysteine through the conserved F or W. D genes are given only for firm matches.

D gene: TRBD2
V gene: TRBV4-2
CDR3 protein: CASSQDFVGGSSTDTQYF

D gene: -
V gene: TRBV3-1/TRBV3-2
CDR3 protein: CASSQDQALNTEAFF

D gene: -
V gene: TRBV5-1
CDR3 protein: CASSLGDGGYQPQHF

D gene: -
V gene: TRBV2
CDR3 protein: CASSEARAVDTQYF

D gene: -
V gene: TRBV1
CDR3 protein: CTSSRLDSNHPSNQPQHF

D gene: -
V gene: TRBV28
CDR3 protein: CASSLEGHLNTGELFF

D gene: -
V gene: TRBV15
CDR3 protein: CATRGGGPNEKLFF

D gene: -
V gene: TRBV3-1/TRBV3-2
CDR3 protein: CASSPQGRGKGEAFF

D gene: TRBD2
V gene: TRBV7-8
CDR3 protein: CASSLPAGVKGDTQYF

D gene: -
V gene: TRBV27
CDR3 protein: CASSRFTGLNTGELFF